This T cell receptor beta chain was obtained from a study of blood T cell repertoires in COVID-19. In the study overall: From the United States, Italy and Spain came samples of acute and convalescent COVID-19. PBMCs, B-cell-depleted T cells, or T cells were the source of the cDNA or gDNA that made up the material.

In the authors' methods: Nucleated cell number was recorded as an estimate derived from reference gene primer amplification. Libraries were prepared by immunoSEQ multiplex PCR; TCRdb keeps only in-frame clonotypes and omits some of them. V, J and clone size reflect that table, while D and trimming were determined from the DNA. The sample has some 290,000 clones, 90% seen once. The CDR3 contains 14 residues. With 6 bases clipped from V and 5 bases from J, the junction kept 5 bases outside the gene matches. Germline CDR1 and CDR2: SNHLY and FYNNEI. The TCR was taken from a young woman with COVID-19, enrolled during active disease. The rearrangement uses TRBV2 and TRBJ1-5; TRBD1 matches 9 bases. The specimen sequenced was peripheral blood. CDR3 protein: CASSQGDRDQPQHF. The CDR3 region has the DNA TGTGCCAGCAGCCAAGGGGACAGGGATCAGCCCCAGCATTTT.